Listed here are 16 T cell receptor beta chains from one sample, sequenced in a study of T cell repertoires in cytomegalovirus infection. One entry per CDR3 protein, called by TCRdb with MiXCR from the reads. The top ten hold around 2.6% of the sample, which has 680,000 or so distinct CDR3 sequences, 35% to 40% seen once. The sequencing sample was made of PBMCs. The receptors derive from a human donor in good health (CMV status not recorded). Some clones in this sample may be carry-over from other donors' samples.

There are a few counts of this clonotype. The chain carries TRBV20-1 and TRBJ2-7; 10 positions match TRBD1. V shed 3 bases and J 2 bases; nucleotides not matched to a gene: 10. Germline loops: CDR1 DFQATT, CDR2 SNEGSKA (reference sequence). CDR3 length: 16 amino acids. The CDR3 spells CSARVKTGGSPYEQYF. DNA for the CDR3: TGCAGTGCTAGGGTTAAGACAGGGGGCTCGCCCTACGAGCAGTACTTC.

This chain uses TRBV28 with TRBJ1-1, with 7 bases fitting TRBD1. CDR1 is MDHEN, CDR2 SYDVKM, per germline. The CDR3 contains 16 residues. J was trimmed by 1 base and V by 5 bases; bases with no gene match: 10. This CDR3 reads CASSQPTRQGNTEAFF. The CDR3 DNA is TGTGCCAGCAGTCAACCAACAAGACAGGGGAACACTGAAGCTTTCTTT.

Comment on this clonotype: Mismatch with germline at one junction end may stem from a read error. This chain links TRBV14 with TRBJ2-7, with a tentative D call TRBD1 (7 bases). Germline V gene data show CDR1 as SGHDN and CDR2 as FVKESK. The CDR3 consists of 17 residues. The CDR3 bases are TGTGCCAGCAGCCAAGAATTGGGTGGAGGGGGCGAGTACGAGAAGTACTTC. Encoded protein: CASSQELGGGGEYEKYF.

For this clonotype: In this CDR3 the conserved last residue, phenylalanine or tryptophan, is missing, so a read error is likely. The CDR3, as DNA: TGTGCCAGCAGTCAGTCCCGGCGGACAGCTTACACTGAAGCTTTCTGT. This codes for CASSQSRRTAYTEAFC. The chain combines TRBV12-3 or TRBV12-4 with TRBJ1-1; D might be TRBD1 (6 bases). The CDR3 extends over 16 amino acids. Trimming shortened V by 5 bases and J by 3 bases, and 19 bases separated the two germline ends.

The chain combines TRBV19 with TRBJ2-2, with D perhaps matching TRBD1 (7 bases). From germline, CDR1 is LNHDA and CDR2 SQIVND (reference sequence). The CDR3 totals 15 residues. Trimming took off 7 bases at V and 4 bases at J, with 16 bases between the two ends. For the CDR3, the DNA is TGTGCCAGTAACGGGCAGGGGGGCATCACCGGGGAGCTGTTTTTT. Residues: CASNGQGGITGELFF.

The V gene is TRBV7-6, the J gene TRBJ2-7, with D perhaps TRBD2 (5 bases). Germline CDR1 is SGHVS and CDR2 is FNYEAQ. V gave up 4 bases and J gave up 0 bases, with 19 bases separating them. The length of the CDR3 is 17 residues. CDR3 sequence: CASSSDKGSGSSYEQYF. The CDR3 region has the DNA TGTGCCAGCAGCTCAGACAAGGGAAGCGGTAGCTCCTACGAGCAGTACTTC.

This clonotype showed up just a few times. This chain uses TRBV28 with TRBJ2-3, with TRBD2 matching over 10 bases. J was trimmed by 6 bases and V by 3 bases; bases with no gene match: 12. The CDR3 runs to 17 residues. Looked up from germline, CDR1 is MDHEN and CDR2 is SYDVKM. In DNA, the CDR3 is TGTGCCAGCAGTTTGATCACTAGCGGGGCCCTAGGGGATACGCAGTATTTT. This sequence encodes CASSLITSGALGDTQYF. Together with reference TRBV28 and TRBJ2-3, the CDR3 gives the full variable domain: DVKVTQSSRYLVKRTGEKVFLECVQDMDHENMFWYRQDPGLGLRLIYFSYDVKMKEKGDIPEGYSVSREKKERFSLILESASTNQTSMYLCASSLITSGALGDTQYFGPGTRLTVL.

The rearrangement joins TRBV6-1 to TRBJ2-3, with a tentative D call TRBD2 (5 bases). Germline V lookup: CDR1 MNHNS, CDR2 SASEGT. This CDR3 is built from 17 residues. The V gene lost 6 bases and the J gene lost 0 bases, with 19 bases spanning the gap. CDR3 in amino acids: CASSSNPLAASTDTQYF. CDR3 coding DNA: TGTGCCAGCAGCTCGAATCCCCTAGCCGCTAGCACAGATACGCAGTATTTT.

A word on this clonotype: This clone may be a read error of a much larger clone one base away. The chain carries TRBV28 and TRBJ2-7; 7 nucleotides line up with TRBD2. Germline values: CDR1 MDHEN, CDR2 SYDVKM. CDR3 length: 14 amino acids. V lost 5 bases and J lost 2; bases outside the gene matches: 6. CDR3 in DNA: TGTGCCAGCAGTCGGTGGGGGGGTACCTACGAGCAGTACTTC. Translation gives CASSRWGGTYEQYF.

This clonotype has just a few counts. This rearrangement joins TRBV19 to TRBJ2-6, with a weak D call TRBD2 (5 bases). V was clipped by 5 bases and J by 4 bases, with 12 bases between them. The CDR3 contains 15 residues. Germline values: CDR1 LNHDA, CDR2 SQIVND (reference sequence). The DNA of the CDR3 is TGTGCCAGTAGTGTGAGGGAGAAGGGGGCCAACGTCCTGACTTTC. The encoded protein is CASSVREKGANVLTF.

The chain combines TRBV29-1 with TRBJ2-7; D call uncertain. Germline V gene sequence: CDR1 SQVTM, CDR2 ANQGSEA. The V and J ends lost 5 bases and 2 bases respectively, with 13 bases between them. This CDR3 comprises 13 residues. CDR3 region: CSVLKGLAYEQYF. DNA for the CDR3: TGCAGCGTTTTGAAAGGCTTGGCCTACGAGCAGTACTTC.

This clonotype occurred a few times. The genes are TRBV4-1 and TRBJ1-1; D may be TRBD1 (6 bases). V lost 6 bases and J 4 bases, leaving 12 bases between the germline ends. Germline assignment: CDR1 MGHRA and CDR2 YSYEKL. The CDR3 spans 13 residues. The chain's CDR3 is CASRQQGATEAFF. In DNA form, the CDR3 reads TGCGCCAGCAGGCAACAGGGCGCCACTGAAGCTTTCTTT.

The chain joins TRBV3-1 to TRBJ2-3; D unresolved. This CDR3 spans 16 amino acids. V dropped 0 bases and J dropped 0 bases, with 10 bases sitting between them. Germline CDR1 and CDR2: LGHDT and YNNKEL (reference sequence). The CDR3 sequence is CASSQDSRQSTDTQYF. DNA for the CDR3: TGTGCCAGCAGCCAAGATTCTCGGCAGAGCACAGATACGCAGTATTTT.

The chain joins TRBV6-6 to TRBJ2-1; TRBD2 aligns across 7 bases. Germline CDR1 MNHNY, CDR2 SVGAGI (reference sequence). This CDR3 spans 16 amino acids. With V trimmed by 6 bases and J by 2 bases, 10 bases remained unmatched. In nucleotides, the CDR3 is TGTGCCAGCAGGGGAAATAGCGGGTCGACCTACAATGAGCAGTTCTTC. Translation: CASRGNSGSTYNEQFF.

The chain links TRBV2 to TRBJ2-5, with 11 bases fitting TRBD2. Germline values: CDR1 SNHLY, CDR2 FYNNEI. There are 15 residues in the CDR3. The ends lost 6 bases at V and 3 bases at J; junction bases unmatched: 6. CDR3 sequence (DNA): TGTGCCAGCAGAAATAGCGGGGGGGCCGAAGAGACCCAGTACTTC. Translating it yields CASRNSGGAEETQYF.

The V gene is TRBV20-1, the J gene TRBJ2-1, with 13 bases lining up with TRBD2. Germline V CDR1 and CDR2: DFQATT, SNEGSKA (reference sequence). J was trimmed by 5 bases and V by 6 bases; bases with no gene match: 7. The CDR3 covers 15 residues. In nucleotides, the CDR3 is TGCAGTGCCAGCGGGACTAGCGGGAAGAACAATGAGCAGTTCTTC. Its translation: CSASGTSGKNNEQFF.